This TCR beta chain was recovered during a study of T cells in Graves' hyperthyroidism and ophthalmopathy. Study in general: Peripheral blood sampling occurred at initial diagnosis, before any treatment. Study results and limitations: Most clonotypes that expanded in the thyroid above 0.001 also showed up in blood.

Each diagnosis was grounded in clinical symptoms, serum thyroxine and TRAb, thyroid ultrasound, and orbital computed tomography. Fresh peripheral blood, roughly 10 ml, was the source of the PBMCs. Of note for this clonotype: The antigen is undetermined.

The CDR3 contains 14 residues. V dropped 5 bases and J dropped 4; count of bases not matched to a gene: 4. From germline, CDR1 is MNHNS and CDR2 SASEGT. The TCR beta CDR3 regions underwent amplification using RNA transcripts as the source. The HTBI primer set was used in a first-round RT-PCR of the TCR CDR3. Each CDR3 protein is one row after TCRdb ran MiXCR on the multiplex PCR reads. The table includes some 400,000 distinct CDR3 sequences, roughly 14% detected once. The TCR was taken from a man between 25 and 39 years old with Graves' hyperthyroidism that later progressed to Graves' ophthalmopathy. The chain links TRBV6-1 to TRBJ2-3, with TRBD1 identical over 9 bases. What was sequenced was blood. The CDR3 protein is CASSRQGGADTQYF. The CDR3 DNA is TGTGCCAGCAGTCGACAGGGGGGGGCAGATACGCAGTATTTT.